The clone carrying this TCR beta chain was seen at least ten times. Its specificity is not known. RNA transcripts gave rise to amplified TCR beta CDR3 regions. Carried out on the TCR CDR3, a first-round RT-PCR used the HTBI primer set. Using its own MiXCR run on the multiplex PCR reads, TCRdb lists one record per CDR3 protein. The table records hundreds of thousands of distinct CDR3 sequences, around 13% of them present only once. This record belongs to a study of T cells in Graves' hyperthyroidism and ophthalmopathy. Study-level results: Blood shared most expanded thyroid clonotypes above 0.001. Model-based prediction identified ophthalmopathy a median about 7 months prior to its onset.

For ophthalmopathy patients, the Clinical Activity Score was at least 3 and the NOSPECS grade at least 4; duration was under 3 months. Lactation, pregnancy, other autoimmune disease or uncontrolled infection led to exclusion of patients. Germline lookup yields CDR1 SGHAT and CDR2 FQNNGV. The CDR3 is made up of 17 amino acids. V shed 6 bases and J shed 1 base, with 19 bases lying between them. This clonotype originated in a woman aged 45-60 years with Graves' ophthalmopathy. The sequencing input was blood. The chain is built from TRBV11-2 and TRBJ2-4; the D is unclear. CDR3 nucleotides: TGTGCCAGCAGTCACCGGGCCTCACTGCTGGCCAAAAACATTCAGTACTTC. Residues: CASSHRASLLAKNIQYF.